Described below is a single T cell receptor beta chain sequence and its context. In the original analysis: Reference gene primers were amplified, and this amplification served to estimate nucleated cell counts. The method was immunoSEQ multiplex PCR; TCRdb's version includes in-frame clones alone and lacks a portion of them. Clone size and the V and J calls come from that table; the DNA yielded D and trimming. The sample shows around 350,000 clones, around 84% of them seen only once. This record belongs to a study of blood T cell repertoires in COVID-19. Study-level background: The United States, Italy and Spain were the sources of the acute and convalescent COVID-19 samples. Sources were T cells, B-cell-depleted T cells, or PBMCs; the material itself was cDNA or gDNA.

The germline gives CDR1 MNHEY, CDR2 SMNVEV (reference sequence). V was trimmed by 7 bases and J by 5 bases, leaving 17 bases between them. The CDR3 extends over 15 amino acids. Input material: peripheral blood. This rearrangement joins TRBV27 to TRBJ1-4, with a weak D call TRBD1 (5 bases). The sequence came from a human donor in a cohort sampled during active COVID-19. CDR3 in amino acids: CASTHLWGSNEKLFF. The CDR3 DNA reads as TGTGCCAGCACCCATCTCTGGGGCTCGAATGAAAAACTGTTTTTT.